These T cell receptor beta chains were read from a single sample in a study of blood T cells in healthy people across ages. TCRdb called the 5' RACE reads again in MiXCR, with one record for every CDR3 protein. The repertoire consists of under 950,000 distinct CDR3 sequences, with 22% occurring once and the leading ten covering less than 25%. The source material was blood. The source is a man aged 70 or older in good health. Both conserved end residues are part of each CDR3. Fields, in order: CDR3 DNA, CDR3 protein, V gene, CDR3 length, clone size, J gene, D gene. A D gene is named only where the DNA matches it firmly. Size values are once, few and many counts, or a class for expanded clones, and some rows have none.

TGCGCCAGCAGCTTAGGGGACAGGGGATTTCAGTTCTTC	CASSLGDRGFQFF	TRBV5-1	13	few	TRBJ2-1	TRBD1
TGTGCCACCAGTGCACCGGGACGCCGGGCCACAGATACGCAGTATTTT	CATSAPGRRATDTQYF	TRBV24-1	16	.	TRBJ2-3	.
TGCGCCAGCAGCTTAGGGGAGCCGAACGTCCTGACTTTC	CASSLGEPNVLTF	TRBV5-1	13	few	TRBJ2-6	.
TGTGCCAGCAGAAGGCTGGTCTCTCGCACAGATACGCAGTATTTT	CASRRLVSRTDTQYF	TRBV6-5	15	few	TRBJ2-3	.
TGTGCCAGCAATTGGGGGTTTGTCACTGAAGCTTTCTTT	CASNWGFVTEAFF	TRBV6-6	13	.	TRBJ1-1	.
TGTGCCAGCAGCCAAGTTTATCGAGGTGCCGATGAGCAGTTCTTC	CASSQVYRGADEQFF	TRBV3-1	15	many	TRBJ2-1	.
TGTGCCAGCAGCCAAGTACAAGCGACGCAGTATTTT	CASSQVQATQYF	TRBV14	12	few	TRBJ2-3	.
TGTGCCAGCAGTGAATTGACTAGCGGGATGGCCTCAGATACGCAGTATTTT	CASSELTSGMASDTQYF	TRBV2	17	.	TRBJ2-3	TRBD2
TGCAGCGTTAGACCTACAGGGGTCTCCTACGAGCAGTACTTC	CSVRPTGVSYEQYF	TRBV29-1	14	.	TRBJ2-7	TRBD1
TGTGCCAGCAGCTTAGCGATCCAGAACACAGATACGCAGTATTTT	CASSLAIQNTDTQYF	TRBV7-8	15	few	TRBJ2-3	.
TGCAGCGCATCAGAAGGGGGCAATAGAGAGACCCAGTACTTC	CSASEGGNRETQYF	TRBV29-1	14	few	TRBJ2-5	TRBD1
TGCGCCAGCAGCAGGGGACAGGGGGCTGGAGCTTTCTTT	CASSRGQGAGAFF	TRBV5-1	13	few	TRBJ1-1	TRBD1
TGTGCCAGCAGCCCGCCTATACAGGGGTCTGGGGCCAACGTCCTGACTTTC	CASSPPIQGSGANVLTF	TRBV12-3/TRBV12-4	17	few	TRBJ2-6	TRBD1
TGCAGTGCTAGAGTTGCGGCAGGGCGTAATCAGCCCCAGCATTTT	CSARVAAGRNQPQHF	TRBV20-1	15	few	TRBJ1-5	.